Presented here are 13 T cell receptor beta chains from one specimen sequenced in a study of blood T cell repertoires in COVID-19. Assay: immunoSEQ multiplex PCR; the TCRdb copy retains only in-frame clones and omits some. The sample carries nearly 300,000 clones, over 85% recorded once. The source material was PBMCs or T cells enriched from blood (not recorded which). These TCRs come from a woman aged 50 to 60 who had been exposed to COVID-19.

This chain links TRBV27 with TRBJ2-3; TRBD2 aligns across 16 bases. The CDR3 is made up of 20 amino acids. V shed 2 bases, J shed 5 bases, and the junction held 13 bases outside the gene matches. CDR1 is MNHEY and CDR2 is SMNVEV in the germline V gene (reference sequence). The chain's CDR3 is CASSLIPPGLAGGVGDTQYF. In nucleotides, the CDR3 is TGTGCCAGCAGTTTAATACCTCCGGGACTAGCGGGGGGGGTTGGAGATACGCAGTATTTT.

This clone was seen a few times. The chain employs TRBV29-1 and TRBJ2-2; D possibly corresponds to TRBD1 (5 bases). Looked up from germline, CDR1 is SQVTM and CDR2 is ANQGSEA. Trimming took 6 bases from V and 4 from J, leaving 18 bases between them. This CDR3 comprises 15 residues. CDR3 in DNA: TGCAGCGTCGATCCGCAGGGTATGGGCACCGGGGAGCTGTTTTTT. Translated, it gives CSVDPQGMGTGELFF.

The chain carries TRBV5-1 and TRBJ2-1; 12 bases line up with TRBD2. This CDR3 has 15 amino acids. The ends lost 4 bases at V and 10 bases at J; junction bases unmatched: 9. Germline values: CDR1 SGHRS, CDR2 YFSETQ. CDR3 sequence reads: CASSRVTSGGQEQFF. CDR3 DNA: TGCGCCAGCAGCCGGGTGACTAGCGGGGGCCAGGAGCAGTTCTTC. Variable domain in full (rest from reference TRBV5-1 and TRBJ2-1): KAGVTQTPRYLIKTRGQQVTLSCSPISGHRSVSWYQQTPGQGLQFLFEYFSETQRNKGNFPGRFSGRQFSNSRSEMNVSTLELGDSALYLCASSRVTSGGQEQFFGPGTRLTVL.

The rearrangement joins TRBV2 to TRBJ1-5; D is unclear. With 2 bases removed from V and 6 bases from J, the gap between germline ends came to 11 bases. Germline V gene data show CDR1 as SNHLY and CDR2 as FYNNEI. This CDR3 has 14 amino acids. This chain's CDR3 is CASSESRVAQPQHF. The DNA of the CDR3 is TGTGCCAGCAGTGAATCCCGGGTCGCTCAGCCCCAGCATTTT.

In regard to this clone: The same CDR3 can be traced to other DNA sequences in this sample. This chain uses TRBV7-2 with TRBJ2-7, with D unresolved. The CDR3 spans 14 residues. CDR1 SGHTA and CDR2 FQGNSA come from the germline V gene. V shed 1 base and J shed 1 base, with 8 bases lying between them. CDR3 sequence: CASSLGGGSYEQYF. CDR3 DNA sequence: TGTGCCAGCAGCTTAGGCGGCGGTTCCTACGAGCAGTACTTC.

The V call is TRBV2, the J call TRBJ1-4; D might be TRBD1 (5 bases). Germline V gene sequence: CDR1 SNHLY, CDR2 FYNNEI. The CDR3 is made up of 15 amino acids. V lost 0 bases and J 3 bases, leaving 8 bases between the germline ends. Written as DNA, the CDR3 is TGTGCCAGCAGTGAAGCCGGACAAGCTAATGAAAAACTGTTTTTT. It is translated as CASSEAGQANEKLFF. The complete variable domain, with remaining parts taken from reference TRBV2 and TRBJ1-4, reads EPEVTQTPSHQVTQMGQEVILRCVPISNHLYFYWYRQILGQKVEFLVSFYNNEISEKSEIFDDQFSVERPDGSNFTLKIRSTKLEDSAMYFCASSEAGQANEKLFFGSGTQLSVL.

The chain uses TRBV28 and TRBJ2-5, with 8 bases matching TRBD2. CDR1 and CDR2 (germline): MDHEN, SYDVKM. J was trimmed by 8 bases and V by 2 bases; bases with no gene match: 13. The CDR3 is 16 amino acids. The CDR3 reads CASSLGGAGVMSTQYF. The CDR3 region has the DNA TGTGCCAGCAGTTTAGGGGGAGCGGGGGTGATGAGCACCCAGTACTTC.

This chain connects TRBV28 to TRBJ1-5; D unclear. This CDR3 is 15 amino acids long. V lost 7 bases and J lost 6, with 19 bases in between. CDR1 MDHEN and CDR2 SYDVKM come from the germline V gene. CDR3 sequence reads: CASTRKRGKGQPQHF. For the CDR3, the DNA is TGTGCCAGCACACGGAAGAGAGGGAAGGGTCAGCCCCAGCATTTT. Together with reference TRBV28 and TRBJ1-5, the CDR3 gives the full variable domain: DVKVTQSSRYLVKRTGEKVFLECVQDMDHENMFWYRQDPGLGLRLIYFSYDVKMKEKGDIPEGYSVSREKKERFSLILESASTNQTSMYLCASTRKRGKGQPQHFGDGTRLSIL.

The chain combines TRBV2 with TRBJ2-5; possible D gene TRBD1, 6 bases. V lost 8 bases and J 5 bases, leaving 21 bases between the germline ends. CDR3 length: 15 amino acids. Germline values: CDR1 SNHLY, CDR2 FYNNEI. CDR3: CASLSGHPRVETQYF. The CDR3 region has the DNA TGTGCCAGCCTTTCGGGACACCCCCGGGTGGAGACCCAGTACTTC.

This chain links TRBV18 with TRBJ2-1, with 15 bases matching TRBD2. This CDR3 has 15 amino acids. Germline-derived CDR1 and CDR2 are KGHSH and LQKENI. With V trimmed by 3 bases and J by 9 bases, 3 bases remained unmatched. The CDR3, as DNA: TGTGCCAGCTCACCGGGACTAGCGGGGGGCCCTGAGCAGTTCTTC. Protein: CASSPGLAGGPEQFF.

V gene TRBV5-4 combines with J gene TRBJ2-5, with 8 bases fitting TRBD1. The germline CDR1 and CDR2 sequences are SGHNT and YYREEE (reference sequence). The CDR3 length is 14 residues. Trimming removed 8 bases from V and 5 bases from J; junction bases left unmatched: 11. CDR3 residues: CASKTQGAGETQYF. In DNA, the CDR3 is TGTGCCAGTAAAACCCAGGGGGCGGGGGAGACCCAGTACTTC.

This chain joins TRBV27 and TRBJ2-5, with D uncertain. CDR3 length equals 12 residues. The germline V gene has CDR1 MNHEY and CDR2 SMNVEV (reference sequence). Trimming took off 6 bases at V and 3 bases at J, with 8 bases between the two ends. This CDR3 reads CASRSFEETQYF. The CDR3 DNA reads as TGTGCCAGCAGATCTTTCGAAGAGACCCAGTACTTC.

This sequence joins TRBV28 and TRBJ1-2; D is undetermined. CDR3 length equals 13 residues. Trimming shortened V by 2 bases and J by 6 bases, and 10 bases separated the two germline ends. Per the germline V gene, CDR1 is MDHEN and CDR2 is SYDVKM. CDR3 protein: CASSLMRRDGYTF. As DNA, the CDR3 is TGTGCCAGCAGTTTAATGAGGCGGGATGGCTACACCTTC.